This T cell receptor beta chain was identified during a study of cytomegalovirus exposure and HLA in healthy donors. Whole-study findings and limits: In terms of immune exposure information, only CMV serostatus was available. The listing of fewer than 200 TCR beta chains classed them as cytomegalovirus-associated. Within a later analysis, the majority of CMV-associated TCR beta chains appeared HLA-restricted. An analysis done earlier found most TCR beta V segments productive about 90% or about 30% of the time.

Vbeta (60) and Jbeta (13) primers were used in the PCR. Sequenced by immunoSEQ multiplex PCR; TCRdb stores in-frame clones only, minus some. The table has about 160,000 clones, roughly 78% seen once. Trimming shortened V by 5 bases and J by 0 bases, and 11 bases separated the two germline ends. The germline V gene encodes CDR1 SGHTA and CDR2 FQGNSA. The CDR3 runs 15 residues. With regard to this clone: Its antigen is undetermined.

Sequenced input: PBMCs. The origin of this receptor is a man aged 35 to 55 in good health and CMV-seronegative. V is TRBV7-2 and J is TRBJ2-1; D unclear. CDR3 in DNA: TGTGCCAGCAGCCGGGTTAGTAGCTCCTACAATGAGCAGTTCTTC. Residues: CASSRVSSSYNEQFF.